This record covers a single T cell receptor (beta chain). Profiling relied on immunoSEQ multiplex PCR, and the TCRdb table lists in-frame clones only, not all of them. Here the sample spans around 53,000 clones, approximately 92% being singletons. This sample stems from a study of T cell changes during pregnancy in multiple sclerosis. With 3 bases clipped from V and 9 bases from J, the junction kept 7 bases outside the gene matches. Germline values: CDR1 SGHTA, CDR2 FQGNSA. The CDR3 is 15 amino acids. Sample: CD4+ T cells from peripheral blood mononuclear cells, taken after pregnancy. The origin of this receptor is a female donor with multiple sclerosis, enrolled in a pregnancy study. The V gene is TRBV7-2, the J gene TRBJ2-5; 13 bases match TRBD2. The CDR3 protein is CASSFLTSGGLAQYF. The CDR3 DNA is TGTGCCAGCAGCTTCCTGACTAGCGGGGGGTTGGCCCAGTACTTC.